This T cell receptor beta chain was sequenced in a study of blood T cell repertoires in COVID-19. CDR1 and CDR2 from the germline V gene are SGHNT and YYREEE (reference sequence). The CDR3 extends over 15 amino acids. V was clipped by 0 bases and J by 6 bases; unmatched bases: 3. Under the authors' procedure: Estimation of nucleated cell counts relied on the amplification of reference gene primers. TCRdb's table, derived via immunoSEQ multiplex PCR, lists solely in-frame clones and lacks some. V and J calls and clone size come straight from that table; D and trimming were deduced from the DNA. The sample shows some 200,000 clones, about 80% of them seen only once.

This receptor was obtained from a human donor with acute or convalescent COVID-19. The donor label of this sample is uncertain. V and J are TRBV5-4 and TRBJ1-1, with 12 nucleotides matching TRBD1. Specimen: peripheral blood. CDR3 nucleotides: TGTGCCAGCAGCTTGGGCGGGACAGGGGGCGCTGAAGCTTTCTTT. Protein: CASSLGGTGGAEAFF.